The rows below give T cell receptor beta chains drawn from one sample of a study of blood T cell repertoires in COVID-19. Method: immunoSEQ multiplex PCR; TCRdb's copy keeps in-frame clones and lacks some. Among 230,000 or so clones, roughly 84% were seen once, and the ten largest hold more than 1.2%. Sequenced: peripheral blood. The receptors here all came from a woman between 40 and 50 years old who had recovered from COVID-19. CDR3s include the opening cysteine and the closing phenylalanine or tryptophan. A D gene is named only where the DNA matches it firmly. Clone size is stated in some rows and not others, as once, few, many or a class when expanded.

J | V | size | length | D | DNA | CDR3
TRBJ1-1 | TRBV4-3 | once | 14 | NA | TGCGCCAGCAGCCCACAGGGCTTGGGGCCTGAAGCTTTCTTT | CASSPQGLGPEAFF
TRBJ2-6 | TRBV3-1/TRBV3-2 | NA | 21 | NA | TGTGCCAGCAGCCAAGTAGTTGTTCTGGTTGACAGTCCCTCTGGGGCCAACGTCCTGACTTTC | CASSQVVVLVDSPSGANVLTF
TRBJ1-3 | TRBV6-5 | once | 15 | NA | TGTGCCAGCAGTTACAAATCTTACTCTGGAAACACCATATATTTT | CASSYKSYSGNTIYF
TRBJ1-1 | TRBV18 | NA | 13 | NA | TGTGCCAGCTCTAGAGAGGAGAACACTGAAGCTTTCTTT | CASSREENTEAFF
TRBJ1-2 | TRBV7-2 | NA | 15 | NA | TGTGCCAGCAGCTTAGGGCGAGAAGGAGCATATGGCTACACCTTC | CASSLGREGAYGYTF
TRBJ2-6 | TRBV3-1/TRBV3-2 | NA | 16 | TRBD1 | TGTGCCAGCAGCCAAGGCAGGGGGCTAGGGGCCAACGTCCTGACTTTC | CASSQGRGLGANVLTF
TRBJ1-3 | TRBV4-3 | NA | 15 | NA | TGCGCCAGCAGCCAAGATCACAGGGCCGGAAACATCATATATTTT | CASSQDHRAGNIIYF
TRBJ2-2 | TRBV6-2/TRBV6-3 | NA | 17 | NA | TGTGCCAGCAGTTACCCATCGCACAGGGCGGACACCGGGGAGCTGTTTTTT | CASSYPSHRADTGELFF
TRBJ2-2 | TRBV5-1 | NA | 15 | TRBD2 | TGCGCCAGCAGCTTTAGCGGGGGGTTCACCGGGGAGCTGTTTTTT | CASSFSGGFTGELFF
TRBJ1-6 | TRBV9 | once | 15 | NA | TGTGCCAGCAGCGTAGACCCAGGGTTTAATTCACCCCTCCACTTT | CASSVDPGFNSPLHF
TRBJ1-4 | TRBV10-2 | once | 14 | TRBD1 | TGCGCCAGCAGTGAGCCGACAGGGACTGAAAAACTGTTTTTT | CASSEPTGTEKLFF
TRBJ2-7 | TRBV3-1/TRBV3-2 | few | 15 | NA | TGTGCCAGCAGCCAAGAAATCAACAGGGCGAGCGAGCAGTACTTC | CASSQEINRASEQYF
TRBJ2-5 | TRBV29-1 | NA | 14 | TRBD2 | TGCAGCGTTGTTACCCCCCAGGGAGGGGAGACCCAGTACTTC | CSVVTPQGGETQYF
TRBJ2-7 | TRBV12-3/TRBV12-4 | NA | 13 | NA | TGTGCCAGCAGTTTTTCCGGGGGCTACGAGCAGTACTTC | CASSFSGGYEQYF
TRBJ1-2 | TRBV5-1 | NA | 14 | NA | TGCGCCAGCAGCTTGGGACAGGATTCTATGGGCTACACCTTC | CASSLGQDSMGYTF
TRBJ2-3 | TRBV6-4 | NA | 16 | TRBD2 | TGTGCCAGCAGTGAAAGAGGCGGGGGAGGCACAGATACGCAGTATTTT | CASSERGGGGTDTQYF
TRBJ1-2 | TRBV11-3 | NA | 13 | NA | TGTGCCAGCAGCCCTGAGGGGGTCTATGGCTACACCTTC | CASSPEGVYGYTF
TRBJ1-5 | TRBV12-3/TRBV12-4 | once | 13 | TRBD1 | TGTGCCAGCAGCCGGACAGGGAATCAGCCCCAGCATTTT | CASSRTGNQPQHF